The entry below gives a single TCR beta chain sequence along with its context. The data stem from a study of blood T cell repertoires in COVID-19. As for the study in general: Sites across the United States, Italy and Spain contributed samples from acute and convalescent COVID-19. The cDNA or gDNA used as material had been derived from T cells, B-cell-depleted T cells, or PBMCs.

CDR3 length: 16 amino acids. V lost 0 bases to trimming and J lost 4 bases; unmatched junction nucleotides: 7. Germline V gene data show CDR1 as LGHNA and CDR2 as YSLEER. In the original analysis: Amplification of reference gene primers was used by the study to estimate nucleated cell counts. Assay used: immunoSEQ multiplex PCR; TCRdb lists only in-frame clones, some missing. The D gene and trimming were derived from the DNA, and the V and J assignments and clone size from that table. The table shows nearly 350,000 clones, with about 90% occurring only once. This TCR was recovered from a woman between 18 and 29 years old who had recovered from COVID-19. This rearrangement joins TRBV4-3 to TRBJ2-3; 7 bases agree with TRBD2. The material sequenced was peripheral blood. As DNA, the CDR3 is TGCGCCAGCAGCCAAGACAAGTGGGAGGGGTCAGATACGCAGTATTTT. Residues: CASSQDKWEGSDTQYF.